The 21 T cell receptor beta chains below come from one sample, sequenced in a study of OX40 agonist ivuxolimab in advanced cancers. Sequencing used immunoSEQ multiplex PCR; TCRdb keeps in-frame clones, though not all of them. Of approximately 77,000 clones listed, around 93% are singletons. The sample consisted of CD4+ or CD8+ T cells sorted from blood, taken in a trial of the OX40 agonist ivuxolimab. Receptors were obtained from an adult with an advanced solid tumor such as melanoma, head and neck, liver or kidney cancer.

V gene TRBV28 combines with J gene TRBJ1-2; 11 nucleotides match TRBD1. V shed 8 bases and J 6 bases; nucleotides not matched to a gene: 5. Per germline, CDR1 MDHEN and CDR2 SYDVKM. CDR3 length: 13 amino acids. CDR3 in amino acids: CASLGDRGNGYTF. CDR3 coding DNA: TGTGCCAGCCTTGGGGACAGGGGGAATGGCTACACCTTC.

The genes are TRBV30 and TRBJ2-1, with 10 bases lining up with TRBD2. The germline V gene has CDR1 GTSNPN and CDR2 SVGIG (reference sequence). Trimming removed 0 bases from V and 5 bases from J; junction bases left unmatched: 4. The CDR3 covers 15 residues. CDR3 DNA sequence: TGTGCCTGGAGTGTAGGACTAGCGGTCGACAATGAGCAGTTCTTC. Translating gives CAWSVGLAVDNEQFF.

The chain has TRBV6-1 and TRBJ2-7; 9 bases fit TRBD1. The J segment lost 2 bases and the V segment lost 6 bases, leaving 2 bases of the junction unmatched. The germline V gene encodes CDR1 MNHNS and CDR2 SASEGT. The CDR3 runs to 13 residues. In DNA form, the CDR3 reads TGTGCCAGCAGGGGACAGGGCACCTACGAGCAGTACTTC. This sequence encodes CASRGQGTYEQYF.

The chain links TRBV28 to TRBJ1-4; no clear D. Germline V gene data show CDR1 as MDHEN and CDR2 as SYDVKM. V was pared by 4 bases and J by 0 bases, with 6 bases between. CDR3 size: 14 residues. For the CDR3, the DNA is TGTGCCAGCAGTTACACTGCAACTAATGAAAAACTGTTTTTT. Translating gives CASSYTATNEKLFF.

The chain combines TRBV9 with TRBJ2-5, with 7 bases identical to TRBD2. Germline loops: CDR1 SGDLS, CDR2 YYNGEE. The V and J ends lost 3 bases and 2 bases, in that order; junction bases with no gene match: 7. The CDR3 is 15 amino acids. The CDR3 spells CASSARAGQQETQYF. DNA for the CDR3: TGTGCCAGCAGCGCCCGAGCGGGGCAACAAGAGACCCAGTACTTC.

V gene TRBV19 combines with J gene TRBJ1-1; 7 bases fit TRBD1. Unmatched junction bases numbered 14, after V lost 5 bases and J lost 8 bases. CDR3 length: 15 residues. Per germline, CDR1 LNHDA and CDR2 SQIVND (reference sequence). CDR3 protein: CASSGTGALEREAFF. As DNA, the CDR3 is TGTGCCAGTAGTGGAACAGGGGCCCTCGAACGGGAAGCTTTCTTT.

The chain combines TRBV9 with TRBJ1-5; TRBD1 might be the D (5 bases). V gave up 0 bases and J gave up 7 bases, with 11 bases separating them. The CDR3 loop spans 14 amino acids. Looked up from germline, CDR1 is SGDLS and CDR2 is YYNGEE. The DNA for the CDR3 is TGTGCCAGCAGCGTAGGGGGGGGACTACAGCCCCAGCATTTT. Protein: CASSVGGGLQPQHF.

The chain joins TRBV12-5 to TRBJ2-7, with D possibly being TRBD2 (6 bases). Per germline, CDR1 LGHNT and CDR2 FRNRAP. Trimming removed 3 bases from V and 2 bases from J, with 17 bases in between. This CDR3 contains 16 residues. The CDR3 spells CASGFDLGGATYEQYF. CDR3 DNA: TGTGCTAGTGGTTTCGACCTCGGGGGAGCCACCTACGAGCAGTACTTC.

The V and J genes are TRBV30 and TRBJ2-7, with a tentative D call TRBD1 (7 bases). Trimming removed 1 base from V and 7 bases from J, with 14 bases in between. CDR1 GTSNPN and CDR2 SVGIG come from the germline V gene (reference sequence). The CDR3 sequence is 13 residues long. The CDR3 DNA sequence: TGTGCCTGGAGTGACGGCAGGGGGAGGGAGCAGTACTTC. It specifies CAWSDGRGREQYF.

The rearrangement uses TRBV4-2 and TRBJ1-4; D is unclear. The CDR3 sequence is 14 residues long. CDR1 and CDR2 from the germline V gene are LGHNA and YNFKEQ. V lost 1 base and J 7 bases, leaving 10 bases between the germline ends. The CDR3 spells CASSQGVGREKLFF. The CDR3 nucleotides are TGTGCCAGCAGCCAAGGAGTTGGTCGTGAAAAACTGTTTTTT.

This chain connects TRBV7-6 to TRBJ1-2, with 9 nucleotides matching TRBD1. V shed 1 base and J 4 bases; nucleotides not matched to a gene: 7. The CDR3 sequence is 16 residues long. CDR1 is SGHVS and CDR2 is FNYEAQ in the germline V gene. CDR3 in amino acids: CASSLVQGALIYGYTF. The CDR3 DNA is TGTGCCAGCAGCTTAGTACAGGGGGCGCTTATCTATGGCTACACCTTC.

This chain uses TRBV4-1 with TRBJ1-1; D unclear. Germline loops: CDR1 MGHRA, CDR2 YSYEKL. CDR3 length: 15 residues. Trimming took 0 bases from V and 5 from J, leaving 13 bases between them. Written as DNA, the CDR3 is TGCGCCAGCAGCCAAGACCGTCCGGGGAGGACTGAAGCTTTCTTT. This codes for CASSQDRPGRTEAFF.

V is TRBV11-3 and J is TRBJ2-1; D gene ambiguous. CDR3 size: 12 residues. Germline V lookup: CDR1 SGHNT, CDR2 YENEEA. V lost 4 bases, J lost 10 bases, and 11 bases lay in between. CDR3 nucleotides: TGTGCCAGCAGCTGGGAAGTCGGGGAGCAGTTCTTC. Its protein product is CASSWEVGEQFF.

V gene TRBV19 combines with J gene TRBJ2-1; 10 bases match TRBD2. The CDR3 loop spans 16 amino acids. Germline V CDR1 and CDR2: LNHDA, SQIVND (reference sequence). The ends lost 3 bases at V and 8 bases at J; junction bases unmatched: 10. The DNA of the CDR3 is TGTGCCAGTAGTATCCCCTCTAGCGGGAGTGGGTATGAGCAGTTCTTC. This gives the protein CASSIPSSGSGYEQFF.

V gene TRBV19 combines with J gene TRBJ1-2; D uncertain. This CDR3 has 13 amino acids. Trimming stripped 3 bases from V and 3 bases from J, with 8 bases between. Germline V gives CDR1 LNHDA, CDR2 SQIVND (reference sequence). CDR3 sequence (DNA): TGTGCCAGTAGTATTGGGCCGGACTATGGCTACACCTTC. Its protein is CASSIGPDYGYTF. Drawing the rest from reference TRBV19 and TRBJ1-2, the complete variable domain is DGGITQSPKYLFRKEGQNVTLSCEQNLNHDAMYWYRQDPGQGLRLIYYSQIVNDFQKGDIAEGYSVSREKKESFPLTVTSAQKNPTAFYLCASSIGPDYGYTFGSGTRLTVV.

The rearrangement links TRBV5-1 to TRBJ1-1, with D uncertain. Trimming cost V 0 bases and J 7 bases, with 10 bases left between them. Germline CDR1 and CDR2: SGHRS and YFSETQ. The CDR3 covers 13 residues. The CDR3 is CASSLGARDEAFF. Here the CDR3 DNA reads TGCGCCAGCAGCTTGGGAGCTCGGGATGAAGCTTTCTTT.

The chain combines TRBV5-1 with TRBJ2-1; 7 bases agree with TRBD2. Germline lookup yields CDR1 SGHRS and CDR2 YFSETQ. The CDR3 totals 15 residues. The V and J ends lost 0 bases and 6 bases, in that order; junction bases with no gene match: 6. The CDR3 reads CASSLDVGGTNEQFF. Here the CDR3 DNA reads TGCGCCAGCAGCTTGGATGTGGGAGGGACCAATGAGCAGTTCTTC.

The V gene is TRBV18, the J gene TRBJ1-2; tentative D call: TRBD1 (5 bases). The CDR3 spans 15 residues. The germline V gene encodes CDR1 KGHSH and CDR2 LQKENI. Trimming removed 4 bases at V and 8 bases at J, with 20 bases between. CDR3 in DNA: TGTGCCAGCTCACGCCTCGCGAGGGGCGCAGAGGGCTACACCTTC. It translates to CASSRLARGAEGYTF.

In regard to this clone: The limits of the CDR3 on the DNA are not certain, so only TCRdb's listed CDR3 is given. The rearrangement links TRBV30 to TRBJ1-2. The CDR3 has 13 residues if both end residues are counted. The V gene's germline CDR1 is GTSNPN and CDR2 SVGIG (reference sequence). This CDR3 is CAWSVGSGTNSHF.

On this clone: Distinct nucleotide sequences in the sample also encode this CDR3. The chain combines TRBV11-3 with TRBJ2-5; maybe TRBD1 (6 bases). The CDR3 spans 12 residues. V gave up 4 bases and J gave up 5 bases, with 8 bases separating them. CDR1 SGHNT and CDR2 YENEEA come from the germline V gene. CDR3 DNA: TGTGCCAGCAGCTCGACAGGCGAGACCCAGTACTTC. Encoded protein: CASSSTGETQYF.

This rearrangement joins TRBV7-2 to TRBJ2-1; D may match TRBD1 or TRBD2 (5 bases each). Germline V gene sequence: CDR1 SGHTA, CDR2 FQGNSA. Trimming stripped 2 bases from V and 11 bases from J, with 16 bases between. This CDR3 is 14 amino acids long. This CDR3 is CASSLNRDQSQQFF. The CDR3 region has the DNA TGTGCCAGCAGCTTAAATCGGGACCAGTCGCAGCAGTTCTTC.